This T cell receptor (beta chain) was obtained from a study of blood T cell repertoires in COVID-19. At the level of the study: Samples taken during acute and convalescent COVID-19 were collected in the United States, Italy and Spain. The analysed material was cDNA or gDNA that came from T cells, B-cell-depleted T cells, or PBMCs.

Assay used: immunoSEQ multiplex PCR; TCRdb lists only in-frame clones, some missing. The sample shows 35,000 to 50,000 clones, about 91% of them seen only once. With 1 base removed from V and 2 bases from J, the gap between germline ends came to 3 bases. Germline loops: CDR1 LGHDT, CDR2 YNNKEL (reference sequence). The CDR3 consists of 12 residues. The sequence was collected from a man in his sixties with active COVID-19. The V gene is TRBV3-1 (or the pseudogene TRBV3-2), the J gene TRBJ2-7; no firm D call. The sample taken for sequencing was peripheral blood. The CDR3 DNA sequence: TGTGCCAGCAGCCAAGCAGCCTACGAGCAGTACTTC. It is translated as CASSQAAYEQYF.